The 5 T cell receptor beta chains below all came from one sample that was sequenced in a study of blood T cell repertoires in COVID-19. Sequenced by immunoSEQ multiplex PCR; TCRdb stores in-frame clones only, minus some. The sample includes 120,000 to 150,000 clones, less than 80% seen only once; the top ten take under 4.5%. Input material: peripheral blood. The receptor source for this set is a man in his 60s with acute or convalescent COVID-19.

V gene TRBV10-3 combines with J gene TRBJ2-5; D remains ambiguous. Germline V CDR1 and CDR2: ENHRY, SYGVKD. V shed 6 bases and J shed 5 bases, with 7 bases lying between them. The CDR3 has 11 amino acids. CDR3 DNA: TGTGCCATCAGCCCGGGTGAGACCCAGTACTTC. Residues: CAISPGETQYF.

About this clone: The same CDR3 also results from other DNA sequences found in this sample. CDR3 bases: TGTGCCAGCAGTGTAGGCCAGGGGTACGGGGAGCTGTTTTTT. This translates into CASSVGQGYGELFF. This chain uses TRBV2 with TRBJ2-2, with a tentative D call TRBD1 (6 bases). Germline lookup yields CDR1 SNHLY and CDR2 FYNNEI. This CDR3 is 14 amino acids long. Trimming removed 4 bases at V and 7 bases at J, with 13 bases between.

The genes are TRBV12-3 or TRBV12-4 and TRBJ2-5; TRBD1 might be the D (6 bases). The CDR3 sequence is 13 residues long. V was trimmed by 6 bases and J by 0 bases, leaving 8 bases between them. The CDR3 spells CASRGTHQETQYF. In nucleotides, the CDR3 is TGTGCCAGCAGGGGGACACACCAAGAGACCCAGTACTTC.

CDR3 in amino acids: CASSLPGSNEQFF. For the CDR3, the DNA is TGTGCCAGCAGCTTGCCAGGATCCAATGAGCAGTTCTTC. The rearrangement links TRBV7-8 to TRBJ2-1, with D unresolved. V shed 3 bases and J shed 6 bases, with 9 bases lying between them. The CDR3 runs to 13 residues. Germline values: CDR1 SGHVS, CDR2 FQNEAQ.

The chain joins TRBV6-2 or TRBV6-3 to TRBJ2-3; TRBD1 might be the D (5 bases). V lost 6 bases, J lost 6 bases, and 19 bases lay in between. CDR1 and CDR2 (germline): MNHEY, SVGEGT. The CDR3 runs to 15 residues. This chain's CDR3 is CASSAILGVSDTQYF. CDR3 nucleotide sequence: TGTGCCAGCAGCGCAATTCTAGGGGTATCCGATACGCAGTATTTT.